This T cell receptor beta chain was found in a study of T-cell reconstitution after alpha-beta-depleted transplantation in children. General observations from the study: T cells produced anew were the main source of T-cell counts and diversity one year after transplant.

It was with unique molecular identifiers that the TCRbeta library was prepared. TCRdb re-called the PCR reads with MiXCR, one entry per CDR3 protein. The sample holds around 800,000 distinct CDR3 sequences, approximately 15% seen once. Germline CDR1 DFQATT, CDR2 SNEGSKA (reference sequence). CDR3 length equals 16 residues. V was trimmed by 1 base and J by 5 bases, leaving 20 bases between them. This clonotype turned up a few times. Its antigen is still unknown. The clonotype was recovered from a male patient between 10 and 17 years old who had a stem cell transplant for acute lymphoblastic leukemia, so the T cells may come from the graft donor. V usage is TRBV20-1 and J usage is TRBJ2-5, with D maybe TRBD2 (6 bases). The specimen was PBMCs, mostly from graft donor cells, collected 360 days after TCRalphabeta/CD19-depleted stem cell transplant. The DNA for the CDR3 is TGCAGTGCTAGAGGGGGAGGACCCAATGGTGGGGAGACCCAGTACTTC. Amino acids: CSARGGGPNGGETQYF.